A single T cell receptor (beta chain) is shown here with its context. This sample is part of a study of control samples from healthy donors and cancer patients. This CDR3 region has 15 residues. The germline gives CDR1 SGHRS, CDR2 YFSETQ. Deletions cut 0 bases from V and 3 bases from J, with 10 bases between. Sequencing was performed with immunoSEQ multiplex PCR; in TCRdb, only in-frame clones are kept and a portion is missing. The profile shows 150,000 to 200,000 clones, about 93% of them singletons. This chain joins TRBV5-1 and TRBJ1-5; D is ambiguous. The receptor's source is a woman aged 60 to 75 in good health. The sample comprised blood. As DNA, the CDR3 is TGCGCCAGCAGCTTGGAGGGCAGCCCCAATCAGCCCCAGCATTTT. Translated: CASSLEGSPNQPQHF.